A selection of T cell receptor beta chains follows, all from one sample in a study of OX40 agonist ivuxolimab in advanced cancers. TCRdb's copy holds only in-frame clones and misses some; the assay was immunoSEQ multiplex PCR. Seen here are about 31,000 clones, 80% to 90% observed once, and the top ten hold roughly 27%. The starting material was CD4+ or CD8+ T cells sorted from blood, obtained in a trial of the OX40 agonist ivuxolimab. Receptor source: an adult with an advanced solid tumor such as melanoma, head and neck, liver or kidney cancer. Both conserved end residues are part of each CDR3.

J	V	CDR3
TRBJ1-3	TRBV28	CASSLLTNSGNTIYF
TRBJ1-1	TRBV25-1	CASSTLLGQAFF
TRBJ2-7	TRBV5-1	CASRAAGTSGYYEQYF
TRBJ2-7	TRBV28	CASSWPRQDRDYEQYF
TRBJ2-1	TRBV25-1	CASSEYGLAGGGNEQFF
TRBJ1-6	TRBV6-6	CASSGSTGYNSPLHF
TRBJ1-5	TRBV6-5	CASGNRDIEPQHF
TRBJ2-1	TRBV5-6	CASSLALGSTNEQFF
TRBJ1-1	TRBV29-1	CSVAKGAAEAFF
TRBJ2-5	TRBV5-1	CASTQRYTSTQETQYF
TRBJ2-7	TRBV7-2	CASSLSRGSVLYEQYF
TRBJ1-1	TRBV7-9	CASSSDLDRVNTEAFF
TRBJ1-2	TRBV19	CASSPGQNNYGYTF
TRBJ2-2	TRBV19	CASSEEGAGELFF
TRBJ2-1	TRBV7-9	CASSLGQGDNEQFF
TRBJ2-1	TRBV7-2	CASSFASASYNEQFF
TRBJ2-5	TRBV11-2	CASSFRTPRGLAGGETQYF
TRBJ1-2	TRBV19	CASTDRGNYGYTF
TRBJ2-1	TRBV11-2	CASSLVGSFYNEQFF
TRBJ2-2	TRBV5-1	CASSLDGTDTGELFF